These 27 T cell receptor beta chains share one sample of origin, sequenced in a study of blood T cells in healthy people across ages. Primed by a sample-barcoded 5' primer and a J-beta primer mix, a second PCR proceeded for about 7 to 11 cycles. TCRdb redid the calling of the 5' RACE reads with MiXCR, one entry per CDR3 protein. Of fewer than 1.5 million distinct CDR3 sequences detected, 42% appear once; the ten largest clones hold 7% to 9%. The specimen was blood. All receptors derive from a young woman in good health.

The genes are TRBV20-1 and TRBJ2-7; TRBD2 matches 7 bases. In germline, CDR1 is DFQATT, CDR2 SNEGSKA (reference sequence). The CDR3 sequence is 14 residues long. The J segment lost 3 bases and the V segment lost 2 bases, leaving 7 bases of the junction unmatched. DNA of the CDR3: TGCAGTGCTAGAACGGGGACTAACCTCTACGAGCAGTACTTC. It is translated as CSARTGTNLYEQYF.

The chain has TRBV10-2 and TRBJ2-5; tentatively, D is TRBD2 (7 bases). The CDR3 spans 16 residues. The V and J ends lost 0 bases and 2 bases respectively, with 13 bases between them. The germline V gene has CDR1 WSHSY and CDR2 SAAADI. The CDR3 spells CASSESEGGIQETQYF. The CDR3 region has the DNA TGCGCCAGCAGTGAGTCGGAGGGGGGGATTCAAGAGACCCAGTACTTC.

This clonotype was picked up a small number of times. This rearrangement joins TRBV20-1 to TRBJ2-5; 8 bases match TRBD2. The DNA matches TRBJ2-7 better at its end, which makes the J call doubtful. Per the germline V gene, CDR1 is DFQATT and CDR2 is SNEGSKA (reference sequence). This CDR3 comprises 12 residues. The CDR3: CSARGTSNEQYF. CDR3 DNA sequence: TGCAGTGCTAGAGGGACTAGCAACGAGCAGTACTTC.

This clonotype has more than one count but fewer than ten. The V and J genes are TRBV6-6 and TRBJ1-6; 11 bases match TRBD1. The CDR3 consists of 16 residues. Germline values: CDR1 MNHNY, CDR2 SVGAGI (reference sequence). V lost 6 bases to trimming and J lost 7 bases; unmatched junction nucleotides: 8. The CDR3 coding sequence is TGTGCCAGCAGCCGACCGGGACAGGGGGAGAATTCACCCCTCCACTTT. Protein sequence: CASSRPGQGENSPLHF.

This chain joins TRBV27 and TRBJ1-6; the D is unclear. V gave up 0 bases and J gave up 7 bases, with 7 bases separating them. This CDR3 is 14 amino acids long. Germline lookup yields CDR1 MNHEY and CDR2 SMNVEV (reference sequence). The CDR3 sequence is CASSLSQRNSPLHF. The CDR3 DNA follows: TGTGCCAGCAGTTTATCCCAGCGGAATTCACCCCTCCACTTT.

The chain recombines TRBV12-3 or TRBV12-4 with TRBJ1-3, with D possibly being TRBD1 (5 bases). The CDR3 has 16 residues. Trimming cost V 2 bases and J 3 bases, with 14 bases left between them. The CDR3, as DNA: TGTGCCAGCAGTTTATTCGGGGGTTTGGGTGGAAACACCATATATTTT. Translating it yields CASSLFGGLGGNTIYF.

The V and J genes are TRBV10-3 and TRBJ2-5; TRBD2 aligns across 10 bases. CDR3 length: 16 amino acids. Germline CDR1 reads ENHRY; CDR2 reads SYGVKD. The V and J ends lost 4 bases and 4 bases, in that order; junction bases with no gene match: 9. The CDR3 protein is CAISGGASGSGETQYF. DNA for the CDR3: TGTGCCATCAGTGGGGGCGCTAGCGGGAGTGGAGAGACCCAGTACTTC.

The V and J genes are TRBV28 and TRBJ1-2; D might be TRBD1 (5 bases). Germline CDR1 is MDHEN and CDR2 is SYDVKM. Trimming shortened V by 1 base and J by 3 bases, and 12 bases separated the two germline ends. The CDR3 loop spans 15 amino acids. CDR3 region: CASSLLGVEDYGYTF. In DNA form, the CDR3 reads TGTGCCAGCAGTTTATTAGGGGTAGAAGACTATGGCTACACCTTC.

This chain joins TRBV6-1 and TRBJ1-2; 8 positions agree with TRBD1. The ends lost 6 bases at V and 2 bases at J; junction bases unmatched: 17. Germline CDR1 MNHNS, CDR2 SASEGT. The CDR3 has 18 residues. The CDR3 reads CASRTRTGPLNPNYGYTF. CDR3 nucleotides: TGTGCCAGCAGGACCCGGACAGGGCCCCTCAACCCAAACTATGGCTACACCTTC.

This clonotype showed up just a few times. One end of the junction varies from germline; a read error may be responsible. The gene calls are TRBV7-7 and TRBJ2-1; D is possibly TRBD1 (5 bases). Germline-derived CDR1 and CDR2 are SSHAT and FNYEAQ (reference sequence). The CDR3 consists of 13 residues. As DNA, the CDR3 is TGTGCTAGCAGCTTGGCAGGGTTGGATGAGCAGTTCTTC. It codes for CASSLAGLDEQFF.

The gene calls are TRBV30 and TRBJ2-7; TRBD2 matches at 9 bases. CDR3 length: 15 amino acids. Unmatched junction bases numbered 10, after V lost 7 bases and J lost 0 bases. Looked up from germline, CDR1 is GTSNPN and CDR2 is SVGIG (reference sequence). CDR3 sequence: CALTSGKYDSYEQYF. CDR3 DNA sequence: TGTGCCTTGACTAGCGGAAAATACGACTCCTACGAGCAGTACTTC. The complete variable domain, with remaining parts taken from reference TRBV30 and TRBJ2-7, reads SQTIHQWPATLVQPVGSPLSLECTVEGTSNPNLYWYRQAAGRGLQLLFYSVGIGQISSEVPQNLSASRPQDRQFILSSKKLLLSDSGFYLCALTSGKYDSYEQYFGPGTRLTVT.

In nucleotides, the CDR3 is TGTGCCAGCAGCCTGGGACAGGGAAGTGGTGATACGCAGTATTTT. Amino acid sequence: CASSLGQGSGDTQYF. The chain uses TRBV6-4 and TRBJ2-3; 9 bases fit TRBD1. V lost 6 bases, J lost 6 bases, and 10 bases stayed unmatched. The germline V gene encodes CDR1 MRHNA and CDR2 SNTAGT. The CDR3 is made up of 15 amino acids.

This chain links TRBV21-1 with TRBJ2-7; the table assigns TRBD2, which was not confirmed against the DNA. TRBV21-1 is tagged as a pseudogene. The CDR3 is made up of 16 amino acids. DNA of the CDR3: TGTGCCAGCAGCAAAGTTCGACTAGCGGGGGGGCGTGAGCAGTACTTC. Residues: CASSKVRLAGGREQYF.

This clonotype has only a few counts. V is TRBV4-1 and J is TRBJ2-7; no firm D call. The CDR3 consists of 14 residues. V lost 1 base to trimming and J lost 3 bases, with 10 bases between them. Germline values: CDR1 MGHRA, CDR2 YSYEKL. The CDR3 sequence: CASSQGGSLYEQYF. CDR3 sequence (DNA): TGCGCCAGCAGCCAAGGTGGCAGCCTCTACGAGCAGTACTTC.

Notes on this clonotype: A much larger clonotype is one base distant, so this may be a read error. The gene calls are TRBV29-1 and TRBJ2-1; D uncertain. CDR3 length: 13 amino acids. Germline V CDR1 and CDR2: SQVTM, ANQGSEA. The CDR3 loop is CSVRYTIDKEQFF. CDR3 DNA sequence: TGCAGCGTTCGCTACACGATTGACAAGGAGCAGTTCTTC.

This chain links TRBV9 with TRBJ2-1; 10 nucleotides line up with TRBD2. V gave up 3 bases and J gave up 5 bases; unmatched junction bases: 5. Per germline, CDR1 SGDLS and CDR2 YYNGEE. CDR3 length: 15 residues. The CDR3 nucleotides are TGTGCCAGCAGCGCTTGGACTAGCGGACACAATGAGCAGTTCTTC. It specifies CASSAWTSGHNEQFF.

This chain links TRBV20-1 with TRBJ2-7; 8 positions agree with TRBD1. CDR1 is DFQATT and CDR2 is SNEGSKA in the germline V gene (reference sequence). The J segment lost 3 bases and the V segment lost 7 bases, leaving 11 bases of the junction unmatched. There are 14 residues in the CDR3. CDR3 sequence: CSVQTGENSYEQYF. The CDR3 coding sequence is TGCAGTGTTCAGACAGGGGAGAATAGCTACGAGCAGTACTTC.

In this sample, this clonotype turned up a few times. The chain employs TRBV7-9 and TRBJ2-3; 7 nucleotides align to TRBD2. The CDR3 consists of 13 residues. The trim removed 5 bases at V and 8 bases at J, leaving 7 bases unmatched. Germline CDR1 is SEHNR and CDR2 is FQNEAQ (reference sequence). Here the CDR3 DNA reads TGTGCCAGCAGCCGCGGGAGCTTAGTTACGCAGTATTTT. It encodes CASSRGSLVTQYF.

The J gene is TRBJ2-4, the V gene TRBV5-1, with D hard to call. The J call may be mistaken, given a closer DNA end match to TRBJ2-5. The V gene's germline CDR1 is SGHRS and CDR2 YFSETQ. This CDR3 has 15 amino acids. The CDR3 DNA is TGCGCCAGCAGCTTGGACGGTCAGTTCCATGAGACCCAGTACTTC. Translated, it gives CASSLDGQFHETQYF.

The chain has TRBV20-1 and TRBJ1-6; no reliable D call. Trimming took 8 bases from V and 7 from J, leaving 12 bases between them. The length of the CDR3 is 12 residues. The germline CDR1 and CDR2 sequences are DFQATT and SNEGSKA (reference sequence). The CDR3 sequence is CSNRVGNSPLHF. The CDR3 bases are TGCAGTAATCGGGTTGGAAATTCACCCCTCCACTTT.

The CDR3 coding sequence is TGCAGCGTTGAAGTTGAAAAACTGTTTTTT. Translation gives CSVEVEKLFF. The V and J genes are TRBV29-1 and TRBJ1-4; D remains unclear. CDR1 and CDR2 from the germline V gene are SQVTM and ANQGSEA. V gave up 1 base and J gave up 7 bases, with 1 base separating them. The CDR3 is made up of 10 amino acids.

The chain joins TRBV20-1 to TRBJ2-7; TRBD2 matches at 8 bases. Germline V lookup: CDR1 DFQATT, CDR2 SNEGSKA (reference sequence). The CDR3 sequence is 14 residues long. The V gene end was trimmed by 5 bases and the J gene end by 2 bases; junction bases not matched to a gene: 8. CDR3 sequence: CSAGSQRGPYEQYF. The CDR3 DNA reads as TGCAGTGCTGGAAGCCAGCGGGGGCCCTACGAGCAGTACTTC.

The chain combines TRBV12-5 with TRBJ2-1, with D possibly called TRBD1 or TRBD2 (6 bases each). The V gene's germline CDR1 is LGHNT and CDR2 FRNRAP. The germline V and J ends were trimmed by 2 bases and 5 bases, with 19 bases remaining between them. This CDR3 is 17 amino acids long. CDR3 coding DNA: TGTGCTAGTGGTTTGAGGACCTGGGGGGCCAGGGACAATGAGCAGTTCTTC. Its protein is CASGLRTWGARDNEQFF.

This chain links TRBV29-1 with TRBJ2-1; the match to TRBD2 covers 9 bases. V lost 7 bases, J lost 5 bases, and 9 bases stayed unmatched. From germline, CDR1 is SQVTM and CDR2 ANQGSEA. CDR3 size: 14 residues. In DNA, the CDR3 is TGCAGCGCTGTATTAGCGGGGGCCCACAATGAGCAGTTCTTC. This gives the protein CSAVLAGAHNEQFF.

This clonotype was detected ten times or more. The chain uses TRBV2 and TRBJ2-3; TRBD2 agrees at 7 bases. With 6 bases clipped from V and 1 base from J, the junction kept 4 bases outside the gene matches. This CDR3 contains 14 residues. Looked up from germline, CDR1 is SNHLY and CDR2 is FYNNEI. CDR3 bases: TGTGCCAGCAGGGCGGGAGCAGGCACAGATACGCAGTATTTT. Translation: CASRAGAGTDTQYF.

A word on this clonotype: A much more abundant neighbour one base away suggests this may be a read error. This chain uses TRBV10-3 with TRBJ2-5; D possibly corresponds to TRBD1 (6 bases). In germline, CDR1 is ENHRY, CDR2 SYGVKD. This CDR3 is 13 amino acids long. V lost 2 bases to trimming and J lost 2 bases, with 6 bases between them. CDR3 region: CAISEGQQETQYF. CDR3 coding DNA: TGTGCCATCAGTGAGGGACAGCAAGAGACCCAGTACTTC.

For the CDR3, the DNA is TGCAGTGCTAGAGATTTTGGGACAGCCCAAGCGGGAGCGGGCGGCAATGAGCAGTTCTTC. This sequence encodes CSARDFGTAQAGAGGNEQFF. The chain employs TRBV20-1 and TRBJ2-1; tentative D call: TRBD2 (8 bases). CDR3 length: 20 residues. V was pared by 0 bases and J by 6 bases, with 30 bases between. Germline CDR1 is DFQATT and CDR2 is SNEGSKA (reference sequence).